This T cell receptor (beta chain) appears in the sequencing data of a study of tumor-infiltrating lymphocytes in localized non-small cell lung cancer listed by TCRdb under 2021. For the study in its entirety: Patients whose samples were collected after neoadjuvant chemotherapy, as well as both smokers and never-smokers and several histologies, were included in the cohort. A total of about 55 patients were part of the paired comparison of immunoSEQ T-cell fraction between tumor and uninvolved lung. Alongside flow cytometry, multiplex immunofluorescence, RNA-seq, exome sequencing and proteomics, TCR sequencing was applied to the same patients as one of several integrated assays. In total, the ICON cohort consisted of fewer than 180 surgical patients with localized non-small cell lung cancer who had their tumors resected. Resected tumor tissue and uninvolved lung tissue described as non-adjacent to the tumor were contributed by each patient, with both tissues obtained from the same patient.

On this clone: The target of this receptor is not known. Base qualities are not recorded, but no much larger clone differs from it by a single base.

ICON enrollment began in the first half of 2016, and the last patient was enrolled in the second half of 2018. Fresh tumor and matched uninvolved tissue for in-depth immune analyses, including TCR sequencing, were collected from a subcohort of some 69 patients. TCR sequencing was performed on DNA isolated from bulk tissue, without cell sorting. The immunoSEQ assay used for TCR sequencing gave the T-cell fraction in both tumor and uninvolved lung tissue. In the paper's pipeline: To analyze survival, patients were divided into a high T-cell fraction group (upper tertile) and a low T-cell fraction group (lower two tertiles), and the two groups were compared using a log-rank test. Paired tumor versus uninvolved lung differences in T-cell fraction were tested with a signed-rank test. The source is immuneACCESS, and TCRdb retained only in-frame sequences with V and J called. Part of the clones is not carried over; for the studies checked, unresolved V genes explain less than half of this, and the remainder is unexplained. V, J and clone size were drawn from that table, and D and trimming were deduced from the DNA. Here the sample has 9,500 to 15,000 clones; 60% to 85% occur a single time. Over 3.5% of the sample is held by the ten biggest clonotypes.

What the research found in general, with its limitations: Assay coverage varied across patients depending on available tissue quantity, so only a subset of the cohort had TCR sequencing. Different pieces of the same tissue were used for different assays, so technical variation could not be separated from intratumor heterogeneity. No difference in TCR-derived T-cell fraction was observed between the flow cytometry-defined immunotypes IM1 (good prognosis) and IM2 (poor prognosis). No association of tumor T-cell fraction from TCR sequencing with recurrence-free survival was found (p = 0.61). In line with immunofluorescence CD3 counts, TCRbeta sequencing supported higher T cell infiltration in tumors compared with uninvolved lung tissue.

The source is a human donor with non-small cell lung cancer. The sequenced material came from lung tumor tissue.

The CDR3 loop reads CASSRAGTANTGELFF. The DNA is TGTGCCAGCTCACGAGCCGGGACAGCGAACACCGGGGAGCTGTTTTTT. The chain is made from TRBV18 and TRBJ2-2, and 7 junctional nucleotides match TRBD1. CDR1 and CDR2 (KGHSH, LQKENI) derive from the germline V gene. The CDR3 contains 16 residues, cysteine and phenylalanine counted. Only CDR3 DNA is held: 48 bases, read in frame from base 1. Trimming takes 4 bases off V and 0 bases off J; junction bases not matched to a gene: 5. With the portions outside the CDR3 filled from the reference TRBV18 and TRBJ2-2 genes, the complete variable region becomes NAGVMQNPRHLVRRRGQEARLRCSPMKGHSHVYWYRQLPEEGLKFMVYLQKENIIDESGMPKERFSAEFPKEGPSILRIQQVVRGDSAAYFCASSRAGTANTGELFFGEGSRLTVL.